The clone carrying this TCR beta chain was detected ten times or more. Stable disease denoted Graves' hyperthyroidism without ophthalmopathy progression within 18 months. The CDR3 extends over 15 amino acids. Trimming pared 10 bases from V and 7 bases from J, leaving 22 bases between. The germline gives CDR1 ENHRY, CDR2 SYGVKD. Amplification yielded TCR beta CDR3 regions, with RNA transcripts as the source. Researchers ran a first-round RT-PCR on the TCR CDR3 using the HTBI primer set. TCRdb processed the multiplex PCR reads anew with MiXCR; each CDR3 protein has one entry. The sample lists 600,000 to 750,000 distinct CDR3 sequences, around 16% occurring once. This entry comes from a study of T cells in Graves' hyperthyroidism and ophthalmopathy. Background on the study: At initial diagnosis, before any treatment had begun, peripheral blood was obtained.

The sample taken for sequencing was blood. This sequence originates from a man aged 50-60 years with Graves' hyperthyroidism. The chain employs TRBV10-3 and TRBJ1-4; D is uncertain. CDR3 amino acids: CATTRSSGLSEKLFF. The CDR3 nucleotides are TGTGCCACGACACGGAGTTCAGGTTTGAGTGAAAAACTGTTTTTT.